This section outlines one T cell receptor (beta chain) sequence together with its context. Sorts that each held 250,000 to 300,000 cells were run in triplicate for every CD8+ T cell subset. CD45RO-CCR7+CD27+CD95- expression identified naive CD8+ T cells. This entry belongs to a study of CXCR3-negative and CXCR3-positive naive CD8 T cells. UMI-labeled 5' RACE yielded the TRB cDNA libraries. TCRdb re-called the 5' RACE reads and gives one entry per CDR3 protein, without DNA. The sample data list some 8,200 distinct CDR3 sequences. The germline gives CDR1 LNHNV, CDR2 YYDKDF (reference sequence). The CDR3 runs 12 residues.

What was sequenced was naive CXCR3- CD8+ T cells from blood. Subset denoted: CD45RO-CCR7+CD27+CD95- naive CD8+ T cells lacking CXCR3 (TNR3-). V and J are TRBV15 and TRBJ2-5. The sequence was obtained from a human donor in good health. Some clones in this sample may be carry-over from other donors' samples. CDR3 protein: CATSIPGDTQYF.